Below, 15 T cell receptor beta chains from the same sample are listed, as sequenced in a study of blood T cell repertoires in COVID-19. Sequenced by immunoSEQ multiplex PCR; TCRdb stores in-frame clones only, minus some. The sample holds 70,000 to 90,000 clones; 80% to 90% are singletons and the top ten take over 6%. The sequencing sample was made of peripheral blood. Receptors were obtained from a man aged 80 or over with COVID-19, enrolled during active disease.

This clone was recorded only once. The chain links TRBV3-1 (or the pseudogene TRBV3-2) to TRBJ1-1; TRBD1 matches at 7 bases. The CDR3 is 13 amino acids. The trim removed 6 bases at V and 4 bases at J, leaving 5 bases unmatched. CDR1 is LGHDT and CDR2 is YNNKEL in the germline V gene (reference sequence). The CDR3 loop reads CASSLNRGTEAFF. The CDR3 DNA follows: TGTGCCAGCAGTCTAAACAGGGGCACTGAAGCTTTCTTT.

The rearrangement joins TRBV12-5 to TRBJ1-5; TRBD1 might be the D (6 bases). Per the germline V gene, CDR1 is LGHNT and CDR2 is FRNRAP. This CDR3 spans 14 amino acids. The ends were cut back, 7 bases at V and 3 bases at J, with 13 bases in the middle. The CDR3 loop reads CASASGDPNQPQHF. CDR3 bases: TGTGCTAGTGCCTCAGGGGATCCCAATCAGCCCCAGCATTTT.

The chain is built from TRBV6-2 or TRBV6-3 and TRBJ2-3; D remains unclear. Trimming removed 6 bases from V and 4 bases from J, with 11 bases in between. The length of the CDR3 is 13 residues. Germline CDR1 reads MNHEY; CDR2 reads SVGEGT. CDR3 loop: CASSPLYADTQYF. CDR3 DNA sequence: TGTGCCAGCAGCCCCCTCTACGCAGATACGCAGTATTTT.

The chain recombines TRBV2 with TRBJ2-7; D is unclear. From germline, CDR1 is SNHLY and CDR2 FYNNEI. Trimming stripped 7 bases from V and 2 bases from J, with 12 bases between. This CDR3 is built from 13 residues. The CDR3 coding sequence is TGTGCCAGCACCCTGGGCAGACCCTACGAGCAGTACTTC. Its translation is CASTLGRPYEQYF.

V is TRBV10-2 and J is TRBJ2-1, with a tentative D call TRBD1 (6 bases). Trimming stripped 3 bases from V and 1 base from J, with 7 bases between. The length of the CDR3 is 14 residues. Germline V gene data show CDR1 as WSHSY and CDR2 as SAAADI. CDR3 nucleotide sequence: TGCGCCAGCAGTGAAGACAGGTCCTACAATGAGCAGTTCTTC. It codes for CASSEDRSYNEQFF.

The CDR3 DNA sequence: TGTGCCAGCAGTGCTCAGGGGGCGGATAGCAATCAGCCCCAGCATTTT. Encoded protein: CASSAQGADSNQPQHF. The chain recombines TRBV6-1 with TRBJ1-5, with TRBD1 identical over 8 bases. Germline loops: CDR1 MNHNS, CDR2 SASEGT. J was trimmed by 0 bases and V by 4 bases; bases with no gene match: 5. The CDR3 contains 16 residues.

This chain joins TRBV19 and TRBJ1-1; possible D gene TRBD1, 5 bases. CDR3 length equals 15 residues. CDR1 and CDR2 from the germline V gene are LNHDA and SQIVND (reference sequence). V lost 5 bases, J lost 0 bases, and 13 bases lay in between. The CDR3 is CASSLQRQLNTEAFF. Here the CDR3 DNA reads TGTGCCAGTAGTCTTCAACGACAGTTGAACACTGAAGCTTTCTTT.

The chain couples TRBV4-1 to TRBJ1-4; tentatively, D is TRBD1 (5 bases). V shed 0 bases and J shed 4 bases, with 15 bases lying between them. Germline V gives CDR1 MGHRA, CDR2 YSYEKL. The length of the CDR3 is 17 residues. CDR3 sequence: CASSQDEGASFNEKLFF. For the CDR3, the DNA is TGCGCCAGCAGCCAAGATGAAGGGGCCTCTTTTAATGAAAAACTGTTTTTT.

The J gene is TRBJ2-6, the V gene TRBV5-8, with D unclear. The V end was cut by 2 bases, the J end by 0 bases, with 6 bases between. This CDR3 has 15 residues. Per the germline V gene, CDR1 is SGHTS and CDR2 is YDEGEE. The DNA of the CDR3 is TGTGCCAGCAGCTTCACGGGCTCTGGGGCCAACGTCCTGACTTTC. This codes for CASSFTGSGANVLTF.

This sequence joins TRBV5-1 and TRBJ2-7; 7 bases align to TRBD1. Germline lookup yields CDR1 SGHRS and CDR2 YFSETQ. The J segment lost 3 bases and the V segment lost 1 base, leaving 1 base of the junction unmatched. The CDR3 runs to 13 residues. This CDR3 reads CASSLTGVYEQYF. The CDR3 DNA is TGCGCCAGCAGCTTGACAGGGGTCTACGAGCAGTACTTC.

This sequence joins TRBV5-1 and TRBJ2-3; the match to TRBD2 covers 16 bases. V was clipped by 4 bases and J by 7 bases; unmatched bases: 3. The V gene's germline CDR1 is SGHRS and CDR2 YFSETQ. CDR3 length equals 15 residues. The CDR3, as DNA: TGCGCCAGCAGCGGGACTAGCGGGGGGGCCAATACGCAGTATTTT. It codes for CASSGTSGGANTQYF.

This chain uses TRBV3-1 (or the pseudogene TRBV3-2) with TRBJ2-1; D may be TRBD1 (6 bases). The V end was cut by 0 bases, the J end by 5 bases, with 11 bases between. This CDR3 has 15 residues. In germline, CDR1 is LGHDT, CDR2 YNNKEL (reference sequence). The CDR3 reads CASSQDFGQHNEQFF. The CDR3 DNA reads TGTGCCAGCAGCCAAGATTTCGGACAGCACAATGAGCAGTTCTTC.

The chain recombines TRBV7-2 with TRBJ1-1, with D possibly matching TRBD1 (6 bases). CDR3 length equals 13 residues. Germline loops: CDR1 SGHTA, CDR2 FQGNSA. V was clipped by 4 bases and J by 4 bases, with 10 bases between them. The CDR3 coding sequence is TGTGCCAGCAGCTACCCAGGGGTCACTGAAGCTTTCTTT. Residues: CASSYPGVTEAFF.

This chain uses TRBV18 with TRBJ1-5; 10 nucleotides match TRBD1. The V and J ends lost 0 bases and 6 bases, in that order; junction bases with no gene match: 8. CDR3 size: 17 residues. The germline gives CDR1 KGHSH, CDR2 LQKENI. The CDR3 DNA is TGTGCCAGCTCACCACCAACGGGCGGGACAGGGGCTCAGCCCCAGCATTTT. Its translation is CASSPPTGGTGAQPQHF. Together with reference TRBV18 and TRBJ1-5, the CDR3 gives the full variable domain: NAGVMQNPRHLVRRRGQEARLRCSPMKGHSHVYWYRQLPEEGLKFMVYLQKENIIDESGMPKERFSAEFPKEGPSILRIQQVVRGDSAAYFCASSPPTGGTGAQPQHFGDGTRLSIL.

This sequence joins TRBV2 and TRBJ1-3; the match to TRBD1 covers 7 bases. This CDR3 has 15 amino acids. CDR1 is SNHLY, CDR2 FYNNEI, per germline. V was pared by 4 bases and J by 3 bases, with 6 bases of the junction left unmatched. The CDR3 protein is CASSVEGAGGNTIYF. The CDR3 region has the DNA TGTGCCAGCAGTGTGGAGGGGGCGGGTGGAAACACCATATATTTT.